This T cell receptor beta chain was observed in a study of T cells after yellow fever vaccination (dated by TCRdb to the late 2010s). With regard to the full study: The SMART-Seq v4 Ultra Low Input RNA kit was used to prepare libraries from fractions with low cell numbers. To track T-cell clones before and after primary and booster YFV17D yellow fever vaccination, bulk TCR alpha and beta repertoires were sequenced longitudinally. Two healthy male donors, one aged 18 to 30 and one aged 30 to 40 years, were included in the cohort. Blood samples were taken at several timepoints before and after primary and secondary immunization, and bulk PBMC replicates and cell subsets were isolated. What the research found in general, with its limitations: Most clones expanded after primary vaccination (almost 97% of CD4 and roughly 88% of CD8) were re-detected after the booster, suggesting that broad memory maintenance occurred. A small share of clonotypes occurred in both CD4 and CD8 compartments, likely arising from convergent recombination. Because the study included only a couple of donors, the extent to which the findings can be generalized is limited. Computational filtering was needed because FACS-sorted repertoires could contain abundant contaminating clonotypes from the bulk population. The secondary T-cell response was weaker than the primary response but faster, peaking on day 5 instead of day 15.

Taken with the paper, the label for treatment or condition translates to: live attenuated yellow fever vaccine strain. At each blood-draw timepoint, two biological replicates of bulk PBMCs were collected. A standard Ficoll-Paque protocol was used to isolate PBMCs from peripheral blood. TriZol was used to extract RNA from bulk PBMCs, CD4 and CD8 fractions, and dextramer-positive and dextramer-negative fractions. TCR cDNA was made using 5'RACE template switching, a step that added a universal primer site and unique molecular identifiers. cDNA synthesis was primed from both the TCR alpha and TCR beta constant segments. Library amplification involved two PCR steps, and the second step added sample barcodes and sequencing adapters. Sequencing of libraries was performed on Illumina HiSeq 2500 (2x100 bp) or NovaSeq (2x150 bp). As for the original processing: MIGEC was used to demultiplex reads and collapse the reads into UMI consensus sequences, and MiXCR was used for V(D)J alignment. Using edgeR on replicate PBMC samples, clonotypes were called vaccine-responding if FDR was below 0.01 and the log2 fold change was above 5 up to day 15. Each bulk clonotype received a CD4 or CD8 identity based on whether the sequenced CD4 or CD8 repertoire contained that clonotype at higher abundance. Using fastp at Q25 and MiXCR, TCRdb reprocessed the public reads and kept productive beta chains. Rows with a matching CDR3 protein are joined into one entry that keeps the most common DNA and genes. These V and J calls derive from TCRdb rather than the authors' analysis. This sample gives under 600,000 distinct CDR3 sequences in total; approximately 13% of them show up just once. The leading ten clones occupy about 14% of the sample.

This clonotype was detected only a few times. It lacks a known antigen. Per-base quality was not reported, and no clone a single base away is much larger than it. The trim is 6 bases for V and 2 bases for J, with a gap of 13 bases between the germline ends. Its CDR3 holds 14 amino acids, cysteine through phenylalanine. The entry retains the CDR3 DNA only, 42 bases that are in frame from base 1. CDR1 and CDR2 are drawn from the germline V gene (reference sequence): LNHDA, SQIVND. The source is a young man who received the YFV17D yellow fever vaccine. The receptor chain draws on TRBV19 and TRBJ2-5; a weak D assignment points to TRBD1 (6 bases agree). This specimen was PBMCs, taken on the day of the yellow fever booster vaccination. The CDR3 protein is CASRPWDTQETQYF. At the DNA level, the sequence is TGTGCCAGTAGGCCCTGGGACACACAAGAGACCCAGTACTTC.